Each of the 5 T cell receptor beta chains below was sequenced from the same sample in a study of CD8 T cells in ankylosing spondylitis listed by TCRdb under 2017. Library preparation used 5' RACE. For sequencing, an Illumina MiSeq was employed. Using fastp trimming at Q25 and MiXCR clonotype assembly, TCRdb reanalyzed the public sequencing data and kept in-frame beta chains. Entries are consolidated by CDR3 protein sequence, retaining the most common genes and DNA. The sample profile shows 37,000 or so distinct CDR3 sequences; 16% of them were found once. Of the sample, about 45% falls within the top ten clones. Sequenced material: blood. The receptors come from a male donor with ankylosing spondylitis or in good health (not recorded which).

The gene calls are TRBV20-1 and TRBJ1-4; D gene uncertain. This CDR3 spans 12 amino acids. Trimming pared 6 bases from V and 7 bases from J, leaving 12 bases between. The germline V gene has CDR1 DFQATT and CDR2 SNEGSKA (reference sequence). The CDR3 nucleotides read TGCAGTGCCCCGGACGAGACTGAAAAACTGTTTTTT. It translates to CSAPDETEKLFF.

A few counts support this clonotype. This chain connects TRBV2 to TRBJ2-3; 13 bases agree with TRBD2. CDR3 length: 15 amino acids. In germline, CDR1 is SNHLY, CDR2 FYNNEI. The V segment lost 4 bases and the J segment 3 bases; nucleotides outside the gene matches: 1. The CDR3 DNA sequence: TGTGCCAGCAGTGTGGGACTAGCGGGGACAGATACGCAGTATTTT. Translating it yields CASSVGLAGTDTQYF.

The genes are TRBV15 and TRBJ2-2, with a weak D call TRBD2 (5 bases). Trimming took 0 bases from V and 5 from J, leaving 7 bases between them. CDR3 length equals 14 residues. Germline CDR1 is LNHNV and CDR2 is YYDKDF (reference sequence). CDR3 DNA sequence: TGTGCCACCAGCAGAGATCGGAGGACCGGGGAGCTGTTTTTT. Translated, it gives CATSRDRRTGELFF.

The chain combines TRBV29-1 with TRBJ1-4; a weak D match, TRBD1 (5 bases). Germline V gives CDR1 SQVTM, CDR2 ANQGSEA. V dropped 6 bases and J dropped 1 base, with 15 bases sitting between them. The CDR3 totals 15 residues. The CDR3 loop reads CSVRGTLETNEKLFF. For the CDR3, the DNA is TGCAGCGTGCGGGGGACCCTGGAAACTAATGAAAAACTGTTTTTT.

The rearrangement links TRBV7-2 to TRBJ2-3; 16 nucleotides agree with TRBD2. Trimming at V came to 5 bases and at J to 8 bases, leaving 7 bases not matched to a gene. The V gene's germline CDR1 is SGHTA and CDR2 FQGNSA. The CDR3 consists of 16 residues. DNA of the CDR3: TGTGCCAGCAGCCCGCTTGGGACTAGCGGGGGGGCTACGCAGTATTTT. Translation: CASSPLGTSGGATQYF.